This entry concerns a single TCR beta chain. Its cognate antigen has yet to be identified. Base qualities are missing; no much larger clone stands one base away. The data belong to a study of T cell responses to AZD1222 COVID-19 vaccine listed by TCRdb under 2021. At the level of the whole study: Because spike-specific TCR depth and breadth did not differ between the two schedules, AZD1222 recipients who got a second dose at roughly 4 weeks were pooled with those who got a second dose at roughly 12 weeks. A total of 233 trial participants underwent TCR sequencing, of whom 207 received two doses of AZD1222 and about 25 received two doses of the MenACWY control vaccine. Enrollment into the trials was organized by age into subgroups of 18-55, 56-69 and 70-plus years, and those subgroups contained approximately 160, 26 and 62 TCR-sequenced participants, respectively.

The paper as a whole reports these results and caveats: Most participants were white British and females outnumbered males, and the authors suggested that clonal diversity may have been underestimated. Reportedly, almost half of the unique spike-specific TCRs recognized epitopes lying outside the regions that are mutated in the B.1.351 and B.1.1.7 variants. Vaccine-associated CD4 TCRs spanned the whole spike protein, with dominant responses in regions 160-218 and 743-854. Conclusions about previously exposed vaccinees are limited because only five or six AZD1222 recipients were SARS-CoV-2 seropositive at baseline. Because no day 14 peak-response samples were available, the repertoires could be characterized only after the peak T cell response. The 56-69-year group was small, and its depth increase did not reach significance, likely because of low power. A significant rise in spike-specific TCR breadth and depth was observed after two AZD1222 doses relative to day 0 and relative to MenACWY recipients.

The CDR3 regions of human TCRbeta chains were subjected to immunosequencing. Per the source publication's procedure: TCRs in the repertoires were compared against a reference library of SARS-CoV-2-specific TCRs that had been generated with the MIRA antigen-specificity platform. Breadth was defined as the fraction of unique TCRs that were SARS-CoV-2-associated, and depth was defined as the fraction of total T cells that were SARS-CoV-2-associated. Using the MIRA data, each spike-specific TCR was assigned both to the spike region to which the TCR was reactive and to a CD4 or CD8 class. Log10-transformed breadth and depth values were compared by one-way ANOVA with Sidak's multiple comparisons tests. TCRdb mirrors the immuneACCESS table, restricted to in-frame sequences. Some clones are absent from its copies; in checked studies, under half trace to an unresolved V gene, and the reason for the others is unknown. The DNA was the basis for D and trimming; V, J and clone size are from that table. This sample holds 54,000 or so clones; about 87% were observed only once. The top ten clonotypes cover roughly 14% of the sample.

In the germline V gene, CDR1 corresponds to MNHEY and CDR2 to SVGAGI. Trimming accounts for 2 bases at V and 2 bases at J, while the number of junction bases matched to no gene is 4. The CDR3 runs 15 residues from the cysteine to the phenylalanine. The entry retains the CDR3 DNA only, 45 bases that are in frame from base 1. This specimen's time point label, interpreted: baseline before first vaccination. The vaccinee samples were drawn from two UK trials, COV001 and COV002, one of which was a single-blind randomized controlled phase 2/3 trial testing AZD1222 (ChAdOx1 nCoV-19) in healthy adults. Trial participant PBMC samples were collected at day 0 and day 28 after the second dose for TCRbeta chain sequencing.

The sequence derives from an adult in good health. This specimen consisted of peripheral blood, obtained on day 0 of AZD1222 vaccination. Rearrangement joined TRBV6-5 to TRBJ2-7; the junction holds 9 bases that match TRBD2. The DNA reads TGTGCCAGCAGTTACGGCGCTAGCGGGACCTACGAGCAGTACTTC. The translation is CASSYGASGTYEQYF.